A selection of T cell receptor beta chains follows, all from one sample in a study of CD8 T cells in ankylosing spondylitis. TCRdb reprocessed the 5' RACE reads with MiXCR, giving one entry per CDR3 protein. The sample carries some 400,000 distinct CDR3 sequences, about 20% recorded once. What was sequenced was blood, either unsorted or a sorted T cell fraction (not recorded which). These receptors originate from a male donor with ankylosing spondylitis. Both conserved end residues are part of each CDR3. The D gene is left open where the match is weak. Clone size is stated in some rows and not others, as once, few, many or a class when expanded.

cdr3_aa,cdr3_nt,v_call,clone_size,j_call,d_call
CASSLDTGSGYTF,TGCGCCAGCAGCTTGGACACAGGGAGTGGCTACACCTTC,TRBV5-1,few,TRBJ1-2,NA
CASSFQAGVSPEQYF,TGTGCCAGCAGTTTCCAGGCGGGAGTGAGCCCCGAGCAGTACTTC,TRBV28,few,TRBJ2-7,TRBD2
CASSLSRGRGWNEQFF,TGCGCCAGCAGCTTGTCTCGCGGGAGGGGATGGAATGAGCAGTTCTTC,TRBV5-1,NA,TRBJ2-1,TRBD2
CASSWGRRAGGYNEQFF,TGTGCCAGCAGTTGGGGCCGACGAGCGGGGGGCTACAATGAGCAGTTCTTC,TRBV6-2/TRBV6-3,few,TRBJ2-1,TRBD2
CATSDPGTTGELFF,TGTGCCACCAGTGATCCCGGGACAACCGGGGAGCTGTTTTTT,TRBV24-1,NA,TRBJ2-2,NA
CSARAGRGANVLTF,TGCAGTGCTAGAGCAGGGAGAGGGGCCAACGTCCTGACTTTC,TRBV20-1,NA,TRBJ2-6,NA
CASSLVGLSYEQYF,TGTGCCAGCAGCTTAGTAGGCCTATCCTACGAGCAGTACTTC,TRBV11-1,NA,TRBJ2-7,NA
CASYMGLGETQYF,TGTGCCAGCTATATGGGGCTGGGGGAGACCCAGTACTTC,TRBV27,NA,TRBJ2-5,NA
CASIKTLGTPTEAFF,TGTGCCAGCATCAAGACCCTAGGGACACCGACTGAAGCTTTCTTT,TRBV6-2/TRBV6-3,NA,TRBJ1-1,NA
CASSVESGRGTDTQYF,TGTGCCAGCAGCGTAGAGAGCGGGAGAGGGACAGATACGCAGTATTTT,TRBV9,few,TRBJ2-3,TRBD2
CAISQRDNQPQHF,TGTGCCATCAGTCAGAGGGACAATCAGCCCCAGCATTTT,TRBV10-3,few,TRBJ1-5,NA
CASSWITGFLSGANVLTF,TGTGCCAGCAGCTGGATAACAGGTTTTCTCTCTGGGGCCAACGTCCTGACTTTC,TRBV4-2,few,TRBJ2-6,NA
CSARPSYRLDVDEQFF,TGCAGTGCTCGTCCCTCATACAGGTTGGACGTTGATGAGCAGTTCTTC,TRBV20-1,NA,TRBJ2-1,NA
CASSSYDSFYNEQFF,TGTGCCAGCAGTTCCTACGACTCCTTCTACAATGAGCAGTTCTTC,TRBV6-2/TRBV6-3,few,TRBJ2-1,NA
CASSLGPSWSLNEQYF,TGTGCCAGCAGTTTAGGGCCTAGCTGGAGTTTGAACGAGCAGTACTTC,TRBV27,NA,TRBJ2-7,NA
CASSPGLEAFF,TGTGCCAGCAGCCCAGGACTGGAAGCTTTCTTT,TRBV7-9,few,TRBJ1-1,NA
CSARRGGGPYNEQFF,TGCAGTGCTAGAAGGGGGGGAGGCCCTTACAATGAGCAGTTCTTC,TRBV20-1,NA,TRBJ2-1,NA
CASSPGTGAMNTEAFF,TGCGCCAGCAGCCCCGGGACAGGCGCAATGAACACTGAAGCTTTCTTT,TRBV5-1,NA,TRBJ1-1,TRBD1
CASSLEGLAYNNEQFF,TGTGCCAGCAGCTTAGAGGGACTAGCGTACAACAATGAGCAGTTCTTC,TRBV11-2,NA,TRBJ2-1,TRBD2
CASSISGGSVTQYF,TGTGCCAGTAGTATTAGCGGGGGCAGTGTTACGCAGTATTTT,TRBV19,NA,TRBJ2-3,TRBD2
CSAGLTGGYNEQFF,TGCAGTGCTGGGCTGACGGGAGGGTACAATGAGCAGTTCTTC,TRBV20-1,few,TRBJ2-1,TRBD2
CASFSTSGAQETQYF,TGTGCCAGCTTTTCGACTAGCGGGGCACAAGAGACCCAGTACTTC,TRBV6-1,NA,TRBJ2-5,TRBD2
CASSPLGHENTEAFF,TGTGCCAGCTCACCACTGGGACACGAGAACACTGAAGCTTTCTTT,TRBV18,few,TRBJ1-1,NA
CASSFAGAGVTYEQYF,TGCGCCAGCAGCTTTGCCGGCGCGGGAGTAACCTACGAGCAGTACTTC,TRBV5-1,NA,TRBJ2-7,TRBD2
CSARDSMNTEAFF,TGCAGTGCTAGGGACAGCATGAACACTGAAGCTTTCTTT,TRBV20-1,few,TRBJ1-1,NA
CASSLGTGGLTDTQYF,TGCGCCAGCAGCTTGGGGACAGGGGGACTTACAGATACGCAGTATTTT,TRBV5-1,NA,TRBJ2-3,TRBD1
CSARPNLAGGPDTQYF,TGCAGTGCTAGACCCAACCTAGCGGGAGGCCCAGATACGCAGTATTTT,TRBV20-1,NA,TRBJ2-3,TRBD2
CASSSLGRAYGYTF,TGTGCCAGCAGCTCACTGGGACGAGCCTATGGCTACACCTTC,TRBV12-3/TRBV12-4,few,TRBJ1-2,NA
CSTNRDRGDETQYF,TGCAGTACCAATCGAGACAGGGGTGACGAGACCCAGTACTTC,TRBV20-1,few,TRBJ2-5,TRBD1
CASSERGSEKLFF,TGTGCCAGCAGTGAAAGGGGTAGTGAAAAACTGTTTTTT,TRBV25-1,many,TRBJ1-4,NA